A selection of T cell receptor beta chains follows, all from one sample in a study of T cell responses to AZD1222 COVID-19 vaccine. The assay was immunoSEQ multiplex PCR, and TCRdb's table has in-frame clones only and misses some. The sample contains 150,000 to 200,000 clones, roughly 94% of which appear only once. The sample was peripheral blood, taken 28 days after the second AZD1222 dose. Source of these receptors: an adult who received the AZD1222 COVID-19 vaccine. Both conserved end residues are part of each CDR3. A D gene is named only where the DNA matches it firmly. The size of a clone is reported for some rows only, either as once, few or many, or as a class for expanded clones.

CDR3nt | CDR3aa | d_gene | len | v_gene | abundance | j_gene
TGTGCCAGCAGGCGACTAGCGGGAGATGCCAATGAGCAGTTCTTC | CASRRLAGDANEQFF | TRBD2 | 15 | TRBV6-5 | - | TRBJ2-1
TGTGCCACCAGCAGCAGCGGGAGTTACAATGAGCAGTTCTTC | CATSSSGSYNEQFF | TRBD2 | 14 | TRBV15 | once | TRBJ2-1
TGTGCCAGCAGCGTTAGACTAGCAGTCTACAATGAGCAGTTCTTC | CASSVRLAVYNEQFF | TRBD2 | 15 | TRBV9 | - | TRBJ2-1
TGTGCCAGCAGTTTAGTAGCGGGAGGGGGCTACGAGCAGTACTTC | CASSLVAGGGYEQYF | TRBD2 | 15 | TRBV28 | once | TRBJ2-7
TGTGCCACCAGTGATATCCGTCGAACCACAGATACGCAGTATTTT | CATSDIRRTTDTQYF | - | 15 | TRBV24-1 | - | TRBJ2-3
TGCAGTGCTAGTCACCTGGGGGTCACTGAAGCTTTCTTT | CSASHLGVTEAFF | - | 13 | TRBV20-1 | - | TRBJ1-1
TGTGCCAGCAGCTTCTCTTCATGGACAGGGCGGTCACCCCTCCACTTT | CASSFSSWTGRSPLHF | TRBD1 | 16 | TRBV5-6 | - | TRBJ1-6
TGTGCCAGCAGTTACGAGGGTTCCTCCTACAATGAGCAGTTCTTC | CASSYEGSSYNEQFF | - | 15 | TRBV6-2/TRBV6-3 | - | TRBJ2-1
TGTGCCAGCTCACCGGACAGGGGAAATTCACCCCTCCACTTT | CASSPDRGNSPLHF | TRBD1 | 14 | TRBV18 | - | TRBJ1-6
TGTGCCAGCAGTCTCTTTCCCGGCACAGATACGCAGTATTTT | CASSLFPGTDTQYF | - | 14 | TRBV27 | - | TRBJ2-3
TGTGCCAGCAGCTTAGAGATAAGCGGGAGAATATTAGATACGCAGTATTTT | CASSLEISGRILDTQYF | TRBD2 | 17 | TRBV11-2 | once | TRBJ2-3
TGTGCCAGTAGAACAGCGGGCTCAAACTACAATGAGCAGTTCTTC | CASRTAGSNYNEQFF | - | 15 | TRBV19 | - | TRBJ2-1
TGTGCCAGCAGCTTAGTATTTGGGGCCCTCTATGGCTACACCTTC | CASSLVFGALYGYTF | - | 15 | TRBV11-3 | - | TRBJ1-2
TGCAGTGCTACGCAGGGGCCCCAGCATTTT | CSATQGPQHF | - | 10 | TRBV20-1 | - | TRBJ1-5
TGTGCCAGCTCACCACCTAGGGAGACCCAGTACTTC | CASSPPRETQYF | - | 12 | TRBV18 | - | TRBJ2-5
TGTGCCACCAGTGATGGGGAGACTGAAGCTTTCTTT | CATSDGETEAFF | - | 12 | TRBV24-1 | - | TRBJ1-1
TGTGCCAGCAGCTTGTACCGGGAATCTGGAAACACCATATATTTT | CASSLYRESGNTIYF | - | 15 | TRBV5-5 | - | TRBJ1-3
TGTGCCACCAGCAGAGATCCGACTAGCGGATGGGGCTACAATGAGCAGTTCTTC | CATSRDPTSGWGYNEQFF | TRBD2 | 18 | TRBV15 | - | TRBJ2-1
TGTGCCAGCTCACCACCAAAACTAGCGGGAGGTCTCACCGGGGAGCTGTTTTTT | CASSPPKLAGGLTGELFF | TRBD2 | 18 | TRBV18 | - | TRBJ2-2
TGTGCCAGCAGTGTAGGGGCGGCTAATGAAAAACTGTTTTTT | CASSVGAANEKLFF | - | 14 | TRBV2 | once | TRBJ1-4
TGTGCCAGCAGCCCCCCCGACCCGGGAAGGGCAGGCTACACCTTC | CASSPPDPGRAGYTF | - | 15 | TRBV5-4 | - | TRBJ1-2
TGTGCCAGCAGCTTGGGCCAGGCCTCTGGAAACACCATATATTTT | CASSLGQASGNTIYF | - | 15 | TRBV5-4 | - | TRBJ1-3
TGTGCCAGCAGCTTAAGAACAGGCGCTAGCACAGATACGCAGTATTTT | CASSLRTGASTDTQYF | - | 16 | TRBV7-3 | - | TRBJ2-3
TGTGCCAGCAGCCCAAGACAGAGAGAGACCCAGTACTTC | CASSPRQRETQYF | - | 13 | TRBV11-2 | - | TRBJ2-5
TGTGCCAGCAGCCCCTCGTGGGAGCAGTACTTC | CASSPSWEQYF | - | 11 | TRBV7-2 | - | TRBJ2-7
TGCGCCAGCAGCCAACCACATAATGAAAAACTGTTTTTT | CASSQPHNEKLFF | - | 13 | TRBV4-1 | - | TRBJ1-4
TGTGCCAGCAGGCCACAGGGGGCTGGGGGTGGCTACACCTTC | CASRPQGAGGGYTF | TRBD1 | 14 | TRBV27 | - | TRBJ1-2
TGTGCCAGCAGCTTGAGGTCTGGACTAGCCTTGCAAGAGACCCAGTACTTC | CASSLRSGLALQETQYF | TRBD2 | 17 | TRBV5-6 | - | TRBJ2-5
TGTGCCAGCTCCCCTAGCTCTGGCTACACCTTC | CASSPSSGYTF | - | 11 | TRBV18 | - | TRBJ1-2
TGTGCCAGCAGTTTCCCCGGACAGGCGAACTATGGCTACACCTTC | CASSFPGQANYGYTF | TRBD1 | 15 | TRBV28 | once | TRBJ1-2
TGTGCCACCAGTGATTTGCCGGGCAGGGAGCGAGATACGCAGTATTTT | CATSDLPGRERDTQYF | - | 16 | TRBV24-1 | - | TRBJ2-3
TGTGCCTGGAGTATATGGACTAGCGGAACTTCCTACAATGAGCAGTTCTTC | CAWSIWTSGTSYNEQFF | TRBD2 | 17 | TRBV30 | - | TRBJ2-1
TGTGCCAGCAGTGCCCGGGGTTTAAGTGAAGCTTTCTTT | CASSARGLSEAFF | - | 13 | TRBV6-2/TRBV6-3 | - | TRBJ1-1
TGTGCCAGCAGCCATCCTCAGGGAAACTATGGCTACACCTTC | CASSHPQGNYGYTF | - | 14 | TRBV4-2 | - | TRBJ1-2
TGTGCCAGTAGTAGAGGGGTGAGGGGGAACAATGAGCAGTTCTTC | CASSRGVRGNNEQFF | - | 15 | TRBV19 | - | TRBJ2-1